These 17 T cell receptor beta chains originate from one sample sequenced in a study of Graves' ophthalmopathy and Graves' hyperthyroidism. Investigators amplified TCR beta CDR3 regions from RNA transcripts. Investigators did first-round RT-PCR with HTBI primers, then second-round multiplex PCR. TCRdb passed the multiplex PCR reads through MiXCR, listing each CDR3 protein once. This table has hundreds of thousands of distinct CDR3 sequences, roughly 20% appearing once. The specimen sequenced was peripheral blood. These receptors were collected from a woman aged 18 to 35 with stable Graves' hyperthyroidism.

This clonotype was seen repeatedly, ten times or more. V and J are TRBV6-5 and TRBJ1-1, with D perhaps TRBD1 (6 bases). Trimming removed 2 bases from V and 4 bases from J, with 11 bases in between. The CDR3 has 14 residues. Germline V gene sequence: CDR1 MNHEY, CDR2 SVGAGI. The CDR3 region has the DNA TGTGCCAGCAGTTACGGGGGGCCAAGCACTGAAGCTTTCTTT. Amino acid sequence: CASSYGGPSTEAFF.

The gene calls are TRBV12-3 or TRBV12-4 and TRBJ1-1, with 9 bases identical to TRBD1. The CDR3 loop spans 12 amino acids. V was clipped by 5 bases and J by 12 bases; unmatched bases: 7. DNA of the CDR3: TGTGCCAGCAGTGCCCCCGGGACAGGGTCTTTCTTT. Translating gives CASSAPGTGSFF.

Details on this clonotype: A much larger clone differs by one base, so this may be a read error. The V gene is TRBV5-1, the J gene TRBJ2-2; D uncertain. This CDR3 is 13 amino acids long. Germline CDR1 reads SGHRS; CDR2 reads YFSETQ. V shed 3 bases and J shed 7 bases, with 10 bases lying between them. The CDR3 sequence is CASSSHASGELFF. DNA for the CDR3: TGCGCCAGCAGCTCACATGCCAGCGGGGAGCTGTTTTTT. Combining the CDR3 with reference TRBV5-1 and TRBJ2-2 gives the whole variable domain KAGVTQTPRYLIKTRGQQVTLSCSPISGHRSVSWYQQTPGQGLQFLFEYFSETQRNKGNFPGRFSGRQFSNSRSEMNVSTLELGDSALYLCASSSHASGELFFGEGSRLTVL.

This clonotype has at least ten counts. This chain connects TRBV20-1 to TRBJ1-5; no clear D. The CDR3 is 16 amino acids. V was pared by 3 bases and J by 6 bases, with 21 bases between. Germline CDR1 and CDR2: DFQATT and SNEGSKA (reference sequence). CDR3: CSASLWGGPGSQPQHF. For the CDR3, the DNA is TGCAGTGCTAGTCTTTGGGGTGGGCCAGGTTCTCAGCCCCAGCATTTT.

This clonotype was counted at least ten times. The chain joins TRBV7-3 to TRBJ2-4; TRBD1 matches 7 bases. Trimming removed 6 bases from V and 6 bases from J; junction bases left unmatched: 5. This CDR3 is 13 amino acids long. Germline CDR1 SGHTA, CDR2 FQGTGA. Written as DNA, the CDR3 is TGTGCCAGCAGTCCGACAGGGTCAAACATTCAGTACTTC. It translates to CASSPTGSNIQYF. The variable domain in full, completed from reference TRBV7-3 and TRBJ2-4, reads GAGVSQTPSNKVTEKGKYVELRCDPISGHTALYWYRQSLGQGPEFLIYFQGTGAADDSGLPNDRFFAVRPEGSVSTLKIQRTERGDSAVYLCASSPTGSNIQYFGAGTRLSVL.

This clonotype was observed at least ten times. The CDR3 region is CATSRDRGGSHYGYTF. CDR3 DNA: TGTGCCACCAGCAGAGATCGTGGTGGGTCCCACTATGGCTACACCTTC. The chain recombines TRBV15 with TRBJ1-2; D ambiguous. CDR3 length equals 16 residues. Trimming removed 0 bases from V and 3 bases from J, with 14 bases in between. Germline values: CDR1 LNHNV, CDR2 YYDKDF (reference sequence).

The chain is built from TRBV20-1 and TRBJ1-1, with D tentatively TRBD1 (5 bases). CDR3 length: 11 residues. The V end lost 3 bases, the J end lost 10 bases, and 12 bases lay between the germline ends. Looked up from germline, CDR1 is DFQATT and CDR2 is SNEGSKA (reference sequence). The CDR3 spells CSARAPGGAFF. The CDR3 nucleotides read TGCAGTGCTAGGGCTCCCGGGGGAGCTTTCTTT.

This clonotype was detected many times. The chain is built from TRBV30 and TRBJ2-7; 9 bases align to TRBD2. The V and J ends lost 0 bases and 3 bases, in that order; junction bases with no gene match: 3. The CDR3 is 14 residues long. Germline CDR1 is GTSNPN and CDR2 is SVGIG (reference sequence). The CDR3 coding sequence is TGTGCCTGGAGTGTAGGACTAGCGAGCTACGAGCAGTACTTC. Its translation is CAWSVGLASYEQYF. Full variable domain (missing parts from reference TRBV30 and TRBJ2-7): SQTIHQWPATLVQPVGSPLSLECTVEGTSNPNLYWYRQAAGRGLQLLFYSVGIGQISSEVPQNLSASRPQDRQFILSSKKLLLSDSGFYLCAWSVGLASYEQYFGPGTRLTVT.

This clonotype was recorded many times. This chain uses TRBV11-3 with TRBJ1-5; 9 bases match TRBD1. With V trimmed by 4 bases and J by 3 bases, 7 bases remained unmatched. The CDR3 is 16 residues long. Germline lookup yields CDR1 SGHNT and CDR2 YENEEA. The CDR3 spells CASSWGDRAINQPQHF. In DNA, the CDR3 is TGTGCCAGCAGCTGGGGGGACAGGGCGATCAATCAGCCCCAGCATTTT.

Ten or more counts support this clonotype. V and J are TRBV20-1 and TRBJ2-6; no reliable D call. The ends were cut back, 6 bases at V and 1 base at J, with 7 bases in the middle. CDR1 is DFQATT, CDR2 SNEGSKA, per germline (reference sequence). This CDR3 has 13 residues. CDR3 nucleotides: TGCAGTGCCGCACCGTCTGGGGCCAACGTCCTGACTTTC. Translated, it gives CSAAPSGANVLTF.

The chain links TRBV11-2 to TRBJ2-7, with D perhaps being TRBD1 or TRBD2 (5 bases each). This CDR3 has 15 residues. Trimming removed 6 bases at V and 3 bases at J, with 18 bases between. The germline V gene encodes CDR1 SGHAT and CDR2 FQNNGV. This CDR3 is CASRSPGTGYYEQYF. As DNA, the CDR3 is TGTGCCAGCAGATCTCCCGGGACCGGGTACTACGAGCAGTACTTC.

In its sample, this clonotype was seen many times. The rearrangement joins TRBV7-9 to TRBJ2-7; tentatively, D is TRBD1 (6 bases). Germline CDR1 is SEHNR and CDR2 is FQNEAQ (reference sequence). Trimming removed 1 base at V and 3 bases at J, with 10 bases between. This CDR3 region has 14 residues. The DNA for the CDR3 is TGTGCCAGCAGCTTAGTCAGACAGGACTACGAGCAGTACTTC. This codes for CASSLVRQDYEQYF.

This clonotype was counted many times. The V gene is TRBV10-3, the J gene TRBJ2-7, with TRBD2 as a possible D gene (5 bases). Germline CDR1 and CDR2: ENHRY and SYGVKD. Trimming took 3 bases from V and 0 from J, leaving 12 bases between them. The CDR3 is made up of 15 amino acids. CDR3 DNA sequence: TGTGCCATCAGTGATCCGAGCGGACCCTCCTACGAGCAGTACTTC. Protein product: CAISDPSGPSYEQYF.

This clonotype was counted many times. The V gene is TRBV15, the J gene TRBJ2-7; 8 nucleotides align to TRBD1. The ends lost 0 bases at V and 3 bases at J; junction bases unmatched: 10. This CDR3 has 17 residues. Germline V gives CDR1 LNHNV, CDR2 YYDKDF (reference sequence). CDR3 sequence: CATSRDQRTGIIYEQYF. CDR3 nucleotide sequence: TGTGCCACCAGCAGAGATCAGAGGACAGGGATAATCTACGAGCAGTACTTC.

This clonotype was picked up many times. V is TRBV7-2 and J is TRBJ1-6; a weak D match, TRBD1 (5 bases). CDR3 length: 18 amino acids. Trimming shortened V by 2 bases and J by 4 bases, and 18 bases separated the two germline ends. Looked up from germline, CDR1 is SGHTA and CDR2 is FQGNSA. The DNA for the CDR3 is TGTGCCAGCAGCTTAAGAGGACAAGAGGGGAGTTATAATTCACCCCTCCACTTT. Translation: CASSLRGQEGSYNSPLHF.

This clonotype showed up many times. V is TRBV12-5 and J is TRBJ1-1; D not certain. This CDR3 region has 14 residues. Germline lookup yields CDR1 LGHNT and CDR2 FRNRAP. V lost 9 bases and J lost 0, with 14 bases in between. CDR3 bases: TGTGCTAGCACGCTGGCAGACATGAACACTGAAGCTTTCTTT. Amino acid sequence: CASTLADMNTEAFF.

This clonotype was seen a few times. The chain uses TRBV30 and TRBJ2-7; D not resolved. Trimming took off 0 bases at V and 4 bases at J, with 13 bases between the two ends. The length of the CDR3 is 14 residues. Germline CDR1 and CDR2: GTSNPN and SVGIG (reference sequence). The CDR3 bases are TGTGCCTGGAGTGTAGGAACAGTGGTTTACGAGCAGTACTTC. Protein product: CAWSVGTVVYEQYF.